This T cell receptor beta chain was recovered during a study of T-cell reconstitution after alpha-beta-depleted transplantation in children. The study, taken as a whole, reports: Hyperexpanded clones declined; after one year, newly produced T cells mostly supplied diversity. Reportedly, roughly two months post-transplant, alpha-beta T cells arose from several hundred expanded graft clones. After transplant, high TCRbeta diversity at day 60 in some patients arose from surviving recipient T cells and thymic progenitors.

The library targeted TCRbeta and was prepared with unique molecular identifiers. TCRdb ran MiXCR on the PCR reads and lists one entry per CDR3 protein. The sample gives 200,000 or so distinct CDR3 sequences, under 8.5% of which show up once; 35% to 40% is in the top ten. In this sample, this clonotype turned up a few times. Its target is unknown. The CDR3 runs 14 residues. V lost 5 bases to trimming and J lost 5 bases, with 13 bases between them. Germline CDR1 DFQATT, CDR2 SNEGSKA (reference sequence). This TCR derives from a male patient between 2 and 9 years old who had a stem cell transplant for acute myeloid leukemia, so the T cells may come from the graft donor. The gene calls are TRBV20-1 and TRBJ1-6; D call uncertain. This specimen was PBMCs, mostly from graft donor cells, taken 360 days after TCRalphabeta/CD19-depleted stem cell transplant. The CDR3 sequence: CSAYPGSDNSPLHF. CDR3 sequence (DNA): TGCAGTGCTTATCCGGGATCTGATAATTCACCCCTCCACTTT.